Sequencing of this TCR beta chain was carried out in a study of OX40 agonist ivuxolimab in advanced cancers. The overall study: Three individuals attained partial responses, comprising one hepatocellular carcinoma case and two cutaneous melanoma cases.

Some clones are missing from TCRdb's copy, which holds only in-frame ones; the method was immunoSEQ multiplex PCR. The sample yields around 50,000 clones, approximately 90% seen once. General study results and limits: Low normalized T-cell clonal expansion was also seen in some nonresponders. On average, a greater number of expanded clones characterised CD8+ T cells relative to CD4+. The study found among the lowest clonal expansion in partial responders at 0.1-3.0 mg/kg.

This CDR3 is built from 14 residues. Germline lookup yields CDR1 MNHEY and CDR2 SVGAGI. V was clipped by 2 bases and J by 8 bases; unmatched bases: 4. Points on this clone: Antigen: not known.

The source was CD4+ or CD8+ T cells sorted from blood, collected in a trial of the OX40 agonist ivuxolimab. The sequence was collected from an adult with an advanced solid tumor such as melanoma, head and neck, liver or kidney cancer. This rearrangement joins TRBV6-5 to TRBJ1-4, with 8 bases that match TRBD1. This chain's CDR3 is CASSYGQGGEKLFF. CDR3 DNA sequence: TGTGCCAGCAGTTACGGACAGGGTGGGGAAAAACTGTTTTTT.